This T cell receptor (beta chain) was obtained from a study of T cells in Graves' hyperthyroidism and ophthalmopathy. Researchers took RNA transcripts and amplified the TCR beta CDR3 regions from them. The HTBI set primed first-round TCR CDR3 RT-PCR. TCRdb itself ran the multiplex PCR reads through MiXCR, one entry per CDR3 protein. This table holds roughly 600,000 distinct CDR3 sequences, roughly 14% found once. Ten or more counts support this clonotype. With V trimmed by 8 bases and J by 1 base, 4 bases remained unmatched. Germline CDR1 MDHEN, CDR2 SYDVKM. This CDR3 contains 13 residues. V usage is TRBV28 and J usage is TRBJ1-2, with 7 bases that match TRBD1. Sequenced material: blood. This receptor was taken from a woman aged 50 to 60 with Graves' ophthalmopathy. As DNA, the CDR3 is TGTGCCAGCGGGACAGACATTAACTATGGCTACACCTTC. This translates into CASGTDINYGYTF.